Ten or more counts support the clone carrying this TCR beta chain. Its antigen remains unidentified. The data belong to a study of early T cells in non-severe SARS-CoV-2 infection. Whole-study results and caveats: Private and CD4 specificities were missed by VDJdb matching, which favored anti-spike CD8 responses.

The CDR3 consists of 15 residues. The V gene end was trimmed by 5 bases and the J gene end by 2 bases; junction bases not matched to a gene: 7. CDR1 and CDR2 from the germline V gene are PRHDT and FYEKMQ (reference sequence). TCRdb reanalysed the 5' RACE reads using MiXCR and keeps one entry per CDR3 protein. This table has over 25,000 distinct CDR3 sequences, under 6% appearing once. Sequenced input: whole blood. This clonotype was obtained from an adult who was a healthcare worker with PCR-confirmed SARS-CoV-2 infection or an uninfected control (not recorded which). V gene TRBV13 combines with J gene TRBJ2-5; the match to TRBD1 covers 8 bases. CDR3: CASSPRGLGQETQYF. The CDR3 DNA reads TGTGCCAGCAGCCCCAGGGGGCTAGGTCAAGAGACCCAGTACTTC. Drawing the rest from reference TRBV13 and TRBJ2-5, the complete variable domain is AAGVIQSPRHLIKEKRETATLKCYPIPRHDTVYWYQQGPGQDPQFLISFYEKMQSDKGSIPDRFSAQQFSDYHSELNMSSLELGDSALYFCASSPRGLGQETQYFGPGTRLLVL.